In this sample, the clone carrying this T cell receptor (beta chain) turned up many times. Its antigen is not known. This sample's time point: newly diagnosed GD, antithyroid drugs for less than 3 months. Construction of the TCR library relied on RNA isolated from PBMCs. The sample comes from a study of regulatory T cells in long-lasting Graves disease. Broader study findings: TRBV28, TRBJ1-2 and TRBJ2-5 were segments that persistent disease favored.

Building the TCR beta libraries relied on iRepertoire HTBI primers, and CDR3 regions underwent Arm-PCR. From the multiplex PCR reads, TCRdb called clonotypes with MiXCR, one entry per CDR3 protein. Here the sample spans approximately 490,000 distinct CDR3 sequences, about 17% being singletons. This CDR3 comprises 14 residues. V shed 5 bases, J shed 0 bases, and the junction held 2 bases outside the gene matches. CDR1 SGHRS and CDR2 YFSETQ come from the germline V gene. This same sample was also taken into another study, of T cells in Graves' hyperthyroidism and ophthalmopathy.

This sample comprised peripheral blood mononuclear cells (PBMCs), obtained at new diagnosis, from a patient treated with antithyroid drugs. The V and J genes are TRBV5-1 and TRBJ2-3; 8 nucleotides align to TRBD2. The TCR comes from a man in his forties with Graves disease. This CDR3 is CASSSGISTDTQYF. CDR3 bases: TGCGCCAGCAGTAGCGGGATTAGCACAGATACGCAGTATTTT.